This T cell receptor beta chain originates from a study of T cells in Graves' hyperthyroidism and ophthalmopathy. This CDR3 is built from 11 residues. The germline V and J ends were trimmed by 2 bases and 10 bases, with 8 bases remaining between them. In this sample, this clonotype turned up many times. Graves' hyperthyroidism qualified as stable when ophthalmopathy did not progress within 18 months. The investigators amplified TCR beta CDR3 regions from RNA transcripts. An initial round of RT-PCR targeting the TCR CDR3 relied on the HTBI primer set. One entry per CDR3 protein, called by TCRdb with MiXCR from the multiplex PCR reads. In the table there are around 200,000 distinct CDR3 sequences, about 16% of which are singletons.

The chain couples TRBV12-3 or TRBV12-4 to TRBJ1-2, with D unresolved. The source of this sequence is a man in his forties or fifties with Graves' hyperthyroidism. Material for sequencing was blood. CDR3 sequence: CASSLLGFYTF. DNA of the CDR3: TGTGCCAGCAGTTTATTAGGGTTCTACACCTTC.